The 32 T cell receptor beta chains given below trace back to one sample, sequenced in a study of blood T cell repertoires in COVID-19. The protocol was immunoSEQ multiplex PCR, while the TCRdb copy is restricted to in-frame clones and leaves out a portion. Of about 52,000 clones listed, 85% to 90% are singletons. Sequencing was done on a sample of peripheral blood. Receptor source: an elderly man with active or convalescent COVID-19.

CDR3 nucleotide sequence: TGTGCCAGTAGTATTCAGGTGACAGATTATGGCTACACCTTC. Protein product: CASSIQVTDYGYTF. The genes are TRBV19 and TRBJ1-2; tentative D call: TRBD1 (5 bases). V was cut by 3 bases and J by 5 bases, with 13 bases left in between. This CDR3 spans 14 amino acids. Germline V gene lookup returns CDR1 LNHDA and CDR2 SQIVND (reference sequence).

This clone appeared once. V gene TRBV10-3 combines with J gene TRBJ1-5; D call uncertain. Trimming pared 6 bases from V and 5 bases from J, leaving 11 bases between. The germline gives CDR1 ENHRY, CDR2 SYGVKD. CDR3 length equals 13 residues. Here the CDR3 DNA reads TGTGCCATCAGGGGCACGGATGATCAGCCCCAGCATTTT. Amino acid sequence: CAIRGTDDQPQHF.

This chain uses TRBV28 with TRBJ1-2; no definite D call. Germline V CDR1 and CDR2: MDHEN, SYDVKM. The germline V and J ends were trimmed by 6 bases and 1 base, with 6 bases remaining between them. This CDR3 comprises 12 residues. CDR3 nucleotides: TGTGCCAGCAGAAGAGATAACTATGGCTACACCTTC. Translating it yields CASRRDNYGYTF.

The V gene is TRBV5-4, the J gene TRBJ1-1; TRBD1 aligns across 7 bases. Germline V lookup: CDR1 SGHNT, CDR2 YYREEE (reference sequence). Trimming at V came to 0 bases and at J to 3 bases, leaving 5 bases not matched to a gene. The CDR3 loop spans 15 amino acids. CDR3 residues: CASSLAGGGDTEAFF. The CDR3, as DNA: TGTGCCAGCAGCTTGGCAGGGGGTGGGGACACTGAAGCTTTCTTT.

The chain recombines TRBV20-1 with TRBJ1-3; possibly TRBD1 for D (5 bases). The CDR3 has 13 residues. Germline V gene data show CDR1 as DFQATT and CDR2 as SNEGSKA (reference sequence). The V and J ends lost 3 bases and 4 bases respectively, with 10 bases between them. CDR3 coding DNA: TGCAGTGCTAGTAACAGGATCGGAAACACCATATATTTT. This sequence encodes CSASNRIGNTIYF.

The J gene is TRBJ1-2, the V gene TRBV29-1, with 7 nucleotides matching TRBD1. V shed 5 bases, J shed 7 bases, and the junction held 7 bases outside the gene matches. Germline V gene sequence: CDR1 SQVTM, CDR2 ANQGSEA. CDR3 length: 12 amino acids. CDR3 in amino acids: CSVFEGAGGYTF. Here the CDR3 DNA reads TGCAGCGTTTTCGAGGGGGCTGGTGGCTACACCTTC. Full variable domain (outside the CDR3, taken from reference TRBV29-1 and TRBJ1-2): SAVISQKPSRDICQRGTSLTIQCQVDSQVTMMFWYRQQPGQSLTLIATANQGSEATYESGFVIDKFPISRPNLTFSTLTVSNMSPEDSSIYLCSVFEGAGGYTFGSGTRLTVV.

This chain connects TRBV6-2 or TRBV6-3 to TRBJ2-1; D may be TRBD2 (5 bases). Germline CDR1 MNHEY, CDR2 SVGEGT. The CDR3 has 18 amino acids. With 4 bases removed from V and 4 bases from J, the gap between germline ends came to 23 bases. The CDR3 DNA sequence: TGTGCCAGCAGTTTCGGGGTCCCCCTCTCCCCCCCATACAATGAGCAGTTCTTC. This translates into CASSFGVPLSPPYNEQFF.

This chain connects TRBV3-1 (or the pseudogene TRBV3-2) to TRBJ1-2, with a weak D call TRBD1 (6 bases). The CDR3 is 14 residues long. In germline, CDR1 is LGHDT, CDR2 YNNKEL (reference sequence). The V end was cut by 2 bases, the J end by 2 bases, with 9 bases between. The CDR3 region has the DNA TGTGCCAGCAGCCAATCAGGGGACAACTATGGCTACACCTTC. Translation gives CASSQSGDNYGYTF.

This chain uses TRBV28 with TRBJ1-2; D is possibly TRBD1 (5 bases). CDR3 length: 15 residues. Germline CDR1 and CDR2: MDHEN and SYDVKM. V dropped 3 bases and J dropped 7 bases, with 18 bases sitting between them. The CDR3 sequence: CASSFLQGPLGGYTF. CDR3 nucleotide sequence: TGTGCCAGCAGTTTTCTGCAGGGCCCCTTGGGTGGCTACACCTTC.

The rearrangement joins TRBV7-2 to TRBJ2-7, with D maybe TRBD2 (5 bases). The germline CDR1 and CDR2 sequences are SGHTA and FQGNSA. This CDR3 is built from 13 residues. V shed 5 bases and J shed 2 bases, with 10 bases lying between them. The CDR3 DNA reads TGTGCCAGCAGCGTAAGAGGGACCTACGAGCAGTACTTC. This codes for CASSVRGTYEQYF.

The chain has TRBV9 and TRBJ2-1; 8 bases agree with TRBD1. The junction had 3 bases not matched to a gene; V was cut back by 3 bases and J by 4 bases. Germline V lookup: CDR1 SGDLS, CDR2 YYNGEE. The CDR3 covers 14 residues. The CDR3 loop reads CASSARTGYNEQFF. DNA for the CDR3: TGTGCCAGCAGCGCAAGGACAGGGTACAATGAGCAGTTCTTC. Full variable domain (remainder filled in from reference TRBV9 and TRBJ2-1): DSGVTQTPKHLITATGQRVTLRCSPRSGDLSVYWYQQSLDQGLQFLIQYYNGEERAKGNILERFSAQQFPDLHSELNLSSLELGDSALYFCASSARTGYNEQFFGPGTRLTVL.

A single count supports this clone. This rearrangement joins TRBV28 to TRBJ1-3, with D hard to call. The CDR3 has 13 residues. Trimming took off 1 base at V and 2 bases at J, with 3 bases between the two ends. Germline loops: CDR1 MDHEN, CDR2 SYDVKM. Here the CDR3 DNA reads TGTGCCAGCAGTTTATTCGCTGGAAACACCATATATTTT. This codes for CASSLFAGNTIYF.

The chain has TRBV19 and TRBJ2-1, with a possible D match to TRBD2 (7 bases). The CDR3 runs to 17 residues. V gave up 3 bases and J gave up 6 bases, with 21 bases separating them. Germline CDR1 reads LNHDA; CDR2 reads SQIVND (reference sequence). The CDR3 sequence: CASSISSAGAETNEQFF. DNA of the CDR3: TGTGCCAGTAGTATTTCATCGGCGGGGGCCGAAACCAATGAGCAGTTCTTC.

V usage is TRBV7-2 and J usage is TRBJ2-3; 9 bases match TRBD2. J gave up 3 bases and V 5 bases, and 9 bases lay outside the gene matches. The CDR3 spans 16 residues. The germline CDR1 and CDR2 sequences are SGHTA and FQGNSA. The CDR3 bases are TGTGCCAGCAGCCCGATGGCGGGGGGGGTAACAGATACGCAGTATTTT. Protein product: CASSPMAGGVTDTQYF. Full variable domain (missing parts from reference TRBV7-2 and TRBJ2-3): GAGVSQSPSNKVTEKGKDVELRCDPISGHTALYWYRQSLGQGLEFLIYFQGNSAPDKSGLPSDRFSAERTGGSVSTLTIQRTQQEDSAVYLCASSPMAGGVTDTQYFGPGTRLTVL.

This chain joins TRBV28 and TRBJ1-2; 7 nucleotides line up with TRBD1. The junction had 8 bases not matched to a gene; V was cut back by 6 bases and J by 4 bases. The CDR3 spans 14 residues. In germline, CDR1 is MDHEN, CDR2 SYDVKM. For the CDR3, the DNA is TGTGCCAGCAGATTTCCGGGACAGTCCTATGGCTACACCTTC. Translated, it gives CASRFPGQSYGYTF.

The chain has TRBV9 and TRBJ1-6; D is uncertain. Germline V gene lookup returns CDR1 SGDLS and CDR2 YYNGEE. Trimming shortened V by 2 bases and J by 7 bases, and 10 bases separated the two germline ends. The CDR3 loop spans 14 amino acids. CDR3: CASSVRHDNSPLHF. The CDR3 bases are TGTGCCAGCAGCGTCAGACACGACAATTCACCCCTCCACTTT.

The CDR3 loop is CARTARGSYEQYF. In nucleotides, the CDR3 is TGTGCCAGAACGGCCAGAGGGTCCTACGAGCAGTACTTC. V is TRBV19 and J is TRBJ2-7; TRBD2 is a possible D gene (5 bases). The CDR3 extends over 13 amino acids. The V and J ends lost 9 bases and 1 base respectively, with 13 bases between them. Germline V gene sequence: CDR1 LNHDA, CDR2 SQIVND (reference sequence). The complete variable domain, with remaining parts taken from reference TRBV19 and TRBJ2-7, reads DGGITQSPKYLFRKEGQNVTLSCEQNLNHDAMYWYRQDPGQGLRLIYYSQIVNDFQKGDIAEGYSVSREKKESFPLTVTSAQKNPTAFYLCARTARGSYEQYFGPGTRLTVT.

This chain links TRBV28 with TRBJ1-5; D is undetermined. The length of the CDR3 is 17 residues. Per the germline V gene, CDR1 is MDHEN and CDR2 is SYDVKM. The ends were cut back, 4 bases at V and 0 bases at J, with 16 bases in the middle. CDR3 loop: CASSSGSYTYSNQPQHF. CDR3 sequence (DNA): TGTGCCAGCAGTTCGGGTTCTTATACATATAGCAATCAGCCCCAGCATTTT.

The V and J genes are TRBV5-1 and TRBJ2-3, with D perhaps matching TRBD1 (6 bases). Germline values: CDR1 SGHRS, CDR2 YFSETQ. Trimming took 4 bases from V and 1 from J, leaving 16 bases between them. The CDR3 is 16 residues long. The CDR3 here is CASSPPLGAGTDTQYF. CDR3 bases: TGCGCCAGCAGCCCCCCCCTGGGGGCCGGCACAGATACGCAGTATTTT.

The chain is built from TRBV4-2 and TRBJ2-1, with 7 bases identical to TRBD2. CDR3 length: 16 residues. J gave up 9 bases and V 1 base, and 12 bases lay outside the gene matches. Germline-derived CDR1 and CDR2 are LGHNA and YNFKEQ. Here the CDR3 reads CASSQVFGGSSGEQFF. The DNA for the CDR3 is TGTGCCAGCAGCCAAGTTTTTGGCGGGAGTAGCGGTGAGCAGTTCTTC.

This clone has just a few counts. The gene calls are TRBV3-1 (or the pseudogene TRBV3-2) and TRBJ1-5; no clear D. The ends were cut back, 4 bases at V and 3 bases at J, with 4 bases in the middle. CDR1 and CDR2 (germline): LGHDT, YNNKEL (reference sequence). This CDR3 is 12 amino acids long. The CDR3 loop reads CASSRNNQPQHF. The CDR3 DNA is TGTGCCAGCAGCCGTAACAATCAGCCCCAGCATTTT.

V is TRBV30 and J is TRBJ1-3; D unresolved. Between the trimmed V and J ends, which lost 7 bases and 7 bases, there was a span of 23 bases. CDR3 length equals 15 residues. CDR1 is GTSNPN, CDR2 SVGIG, per germline (reference sequence). CDR3 in DNA: TGTGCCTCCACGTCGAGTGGTCCCCGGTCTAACACCATATATTTT. Its protein is CASTSSGPRSNTIYF. Supplemented by reference TRBV30 and TRBJ1-3, the full variable domain reads SQTIHQWPATLVQPVGSPLSLECTVEGTSNPNLYWYRQAAGRGLQLLFYSVGIGQISSEVPQNLSASRPQDRQFILSSKKLLLSDSGFYLCASTSSGPRSNTIYFGEGSWLTVV.

V usage is TRBV28 and J usage is TRBJ1-2, with D perhaps matching TRBD1 (5 bases). Trimming removed 6 bases from V and 8 bases from J, with 13 bases in between. The CDR3 is 12 residues long. Germline V lookup: CDR1 MDHEN, CDR2 SYDVKM. CDR3 residues: CASRRGGDGYTF. For the CDR3, the DNA is TGTGCCAGCAGACGGGGAGGGGACGGCTACACCTTC.

This chain uses TRBV7-2 with TRBJ2-1; 8 nucleotides line up with TRBD2. The germline CDR1 and CDR2 sequences are SGHTA and FQGNSA. The CDR3 has 14 residues. J lost 5 bases, V lost 5 bases, and 5 bases had no gene match. CDR3 loop: CASSLSGANNEQFF. The CDR3 region has the DNA TGTGCCAGCAGCCTTAGCGGGGCAAACAATGAGCAGTTCTTC.

This rearrangement joins TRBV19 to TRBJ2-3, with D possibly being TRBD1 (6 bases). Trimming cost V 1 base and J 3 bases, with 11 bases left between them. CDR3 size: 15 residues. CDR1 is LNHDA, CDR2 SQIVND, per germline (reference sequence). This CDR3 is CASSIAAGATDTQYF. The CDR3 DNA is TGTGCCAGTAGTATAGCGGCAGGGGCAACAGATACGCAGTATTTT.

The CDR3 DNA sequence: TGCGCCAGCAGGGGGGACAGAAGCACAGATACGCAGTATTTT. Translating it yields CASRGDRSTDTQYF. The chain carries TRBV5-1 and TRBJ2-3; 7 bases agree with TRBD1. The CDR3 is made up of 14 amino acids. Germline CDR1 and CDR2: SGHRS and YFSETQ. V shed 5 bases and J 0 bases; nucleotides not matched to a gene: 3.

This sequence joins TRBV29-1 and TRBJ2-1; D ambiguous. CDR3 size: 12 residues. Deletions cut 6 bases from V and 3 bases from J, with 9 bases between. The germline V gene encodes CDR1 SQVTM and CDR2 ANQGSEA. Written as DNA, the CDR3 is TGCAGCGTCGCGAAATACTACAATGAGCAGTTCTTC. Translating gives CSVAKYYNEQFF.

The V call is TRBV7-8, the J call TRBJ2-3, with a weak D call TRBD1 (6 bases). Trimming pared 4 bases from V and 2 bases from J, leaving 13 bases between. There are 15 residues in the CDR3. Germline lookup yields CDR1 SGHVS and CDR2 FQNEAQ. This CDR3 reads CASSSLGDITDTQYF. DNA for the CDR3: TGTGCCAGCAGCTCCCTTGGGGACATCACAGATACGCAGTATTTT.

This chain uses TRBV5-1 with TRBJ2-7, with 8 nucleotides matching TRBD1. Germline trimming cut 3 bases from V and 7 bases from J; bases unmatched to any gene: 12. Germline V gene lookup returns CDR1 SGHRS and CDR2 YFSETQ. This CDR3 contains 15 residues. The CDR3 loop reads CASSSSGGGRVEQYF. Written as DNA, the CDR3 is TGCGCCAGCAGCTCCTCAGGGGGCGGACGGGTGGAGCAGTACTTC.

This clone has just a few counts. The chain uses TRBV18 and TRBJ1-5; D possibly corresponds to TRBD1 (6 bases). Germline V gene data show CDR1 as KGHSH and CDR2 as LQKENI. The CDR3 is 15 residues long. V was trimmed by 2 bases and J by 5 bases, leaving 13 bases between them. The CDR3 region has the DNA TGTGCCAGCTCACCAACAGGGTACGGGGATCAGCCCCAGCATTTT. This codes for CASSPTGYGDQPQHF.

The rearrangement links TRBV28 to TRBJ2-7, with 11 nucleotides matching TRBD2. Germline assignment: CDR1 MDHEN and CDR2 SYDVKM. The CDR3 is 15 residues long. Trimming at V came to 4 bases and at J to 0 bases, leaving 2 bases not matched to a gene. As DNA, the CDR3 is TGTGCCAGCAGTTCGGGACTAGCGGTCTCCTACGAGCAGTACTTC. Translation: CASSSGLAVSYEQYF.

This clone has a single count. The chain has TRBV7-2 and TRBJ2-7; a weak D match, TRBD1 (6 bases). This CDR3 is 15 amino acids long. Per germline, CDR1 SGHTA and CDR2 FQGNSA. The V end was cut by 4 bases, the J end by 0 bases, with 13 bases between. Here the CDR3 DNA reads TGTGCCAGCAGCTCGACAGGATCCAGCTCCTACGAGCAGTACTTC. Protein sequence: CASSSTGSSSYEQYF.